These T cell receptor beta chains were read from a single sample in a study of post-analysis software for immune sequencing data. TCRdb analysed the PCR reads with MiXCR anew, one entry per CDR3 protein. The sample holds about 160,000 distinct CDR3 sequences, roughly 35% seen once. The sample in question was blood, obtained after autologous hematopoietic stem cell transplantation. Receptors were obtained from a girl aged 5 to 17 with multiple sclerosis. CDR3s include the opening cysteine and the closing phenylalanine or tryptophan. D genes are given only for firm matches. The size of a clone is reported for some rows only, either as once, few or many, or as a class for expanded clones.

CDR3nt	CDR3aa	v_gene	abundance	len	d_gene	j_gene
TGTGCCAGCAGCCTCAATCGGCAAGGGAAAGCTTTCTTT	CASSLNRQGKAFF	TRBV5-6	few	13	NA	TRBJ1-1
TGTGCCAGCAGCTTAGTCCTGGGACAGAGCTCCTACAATGAGCAGTTCTTC	CASSLVLGQSSYNEQFF	TRBV7-9	NA	17	TRBD1	TRBJ2-1
TGTGCCAGCAGTTACTTCGCCAGAGCACACGAGCAGTACTTC	CASSYFARAHEQYF	TRBV6-5	many	14	NA	TRBJ2-7
TGTGCCAGCAGCTTAGTTGGGGGATCCCAAGAGACCCAGTACTTC	CASSLVGGSQETQYF	TRBV7-2	NA	15	NA	TRBJ2-5
TGTGCCAGCAGGGGCCCACCTTCCTACGAGCAGTACTTC	CASRGPPSYEQYF	TRBV27	few	13	NA	TRBJ2-7
TGTGCCAGCAGGGTAGCGGGAGCAGAGACCCAGTACTTC	CASRVAGAETQYF	TRBV28	NA	13	TRBD2	TRBJ2-5
TGTGCCAGCAGCACATCAAGGGAAGAGACCCAGTACTTC	CASSTSREETQYF	TRBV7-2	once	13	NA	TRBJ2-5
TGTGCCAGCAGCCCATCGACAGTTCCCTACGAGCAGTACTTC	CASSPSTVPYEQYF	TRBV3-1	NA	14	NA	TRBJ2-7
TGTGCCACAGGGGGCGTGAGCACAGATACGCAGTATTTT	CATGGVSTDTQYF	TRBV12-3/TRBV12-4	NA	13	TRBD1	TRBJ2-3
TGTGCCATCAGTGATAGTTCAGGGGGCACTGAAGCTTTCTTT	CAISDSSGGTEAFF	TRBV10-3	NA	14	TRBD1	TRBJ1-1
TGTGCCAGCAGTTTAGAGTCCCTATCAGGGGGTATGGCAGATACGCAGTATTTT	CASSLESLSGGMADTQYF	TRBV28	many	18	TRBD1	TRBJ2-3
TGCGCCAGCAGCCAACCCGGGACTAGCGGTAGCACAGATACGCAGTATTTT	CASSQPGTSGSTDTQYF	TRBV4-1	NA	17	TRBD2	TRBJ2-3
TGCAGTGCCCCGGGACCTTACACCGGGGAGCTGTTTTTT	CSAPGPYTGELFF	TRBV20-1	NA	13	NA	TRBJ2-2
TGCGCCAGCAATGCTGGGCGGACCCCCGGAGATACGCAGTATTTT	CASNAGRTPGDTQYF	TRBV10-2	NA	15	NA	TRBJ2-3
TGCAGTGCTAGATTACGGGACAGGGGGTTTGTAGGAATCGACGAGCAGTACTTC	CSARLRDRGFVGIDEQYF	TRBV20-1	NA	18	TRBD1	TRBJ2-7
TGTGCTAGTGGTTCATCGCCCCGACTGAGAAATCAGCCCCAGCATTTT	CASGSSPRLRNQPQHF	TRBV12-5	few	16	NA	TRBJ1-5
TGCAGTTCGTTAGGACAGGGGGCTGCAGAGACCCAGTACTTC	CSSLGQGAAETQYF	TRBV20-1	NA	14	TRBD1	TRBJ2-5
TGTGCCAGCGGGGTGGGACTAGCGGTTAATGAGCAGTTCTTC	CASGVGLAVNEQFF	TRBV3-1	NA	14	TRBD2	TRBJ2-1
TGCAGCGTTGAAACCAGGGTAGGCTACGAGCAGTACTTC	CSVETRVGYEQYF	TRBV29-1	NA	13	NA	TRBJ2-7
TGTGCCAGCAGCTTAGAAGGGACTAGCCTTCACCTCACAGATACGCAGTATTTT	CASSLEGTSLHLTDTQYF	TRBV11-3	NA	18	TRBD2	TRBJ2-3
TGTGCCAGCAGACCGACTAGCGGGAGTGTCAACACCGGGGAGCTGTTTTTT	CASRPTSGSVNTGELFF	TRBV12-3/TRBV12-4	once	17	TRBD2	TRBJ2-2
TGCAGTGCTGGAGGACTAGCGGGAGATACGCAGTATTTT	CSAGGLAGDTQYF	TRBV20-1	NA	13	TRBD2	TRBJ2-3
TGCAGTGCTAGAGGACTAGCGGTAATTTACGAGCAGTACTTC	CSARGLAVIYEQYF	TRBV20-1	NA	14	TRBD2	TRBJ2-7
TGTGCCAGCAGACGACGGTCCTCTGGGGCCAACGTCCTGACTTTC	CASRRRSSGANVLTF	TRBV12-3/TRBV12-4	few	15	NA	TRBJ2-6
TGTGCCAGCAGCGTAGTTGAGCGGGGGAGGGGCAATGAGCAGTTCTTC	CASSVVERGRGNEQFF	TRBV9	NA	16	TRBD2	TRBJ2-1
TGTGCCAGCTCTTTACGGGGAGAGAGTTCCTACAATGAGCAGTTCTTC	CASSLRGESSYNEQFF	TRBV27	NA	16	NA	TRBJ2-1
TGTGCTAGTGGTTTGGGAGCGGGGAACGGGGAGCTGTTTTTT	CASGLGAGNGELFF	TRBV12-5	NA	14	TRBD2	TRBJ2-2
TGCGCCAGCAGCTGGGGTATCGGGGGGGCAACTGAAGCTTTCTTT	CASSWGIGGATEAFF	TRBV4-3	many	15	NA	TRBJ1-1
TGTGCCAGCAGCTTGGACAGGGGAACCACCTACGAGCAGTACTTC	CASSLDRGTTYEQYF	TRBV11-2	many	15	TRBD1	TRBJ2-7
TGCAGTGCTAGAGTAGCCGGGACTAGCGGGAGGGCCTCTTTCGGGAATGAGCAGTTCTTC	CSARVAGTSGRASFGNEQFF	TRBV20-1	few	20	TRBD2	TRBJ2-1
TGTGCCACCAGTGATTTCGGAGAGACCCAGTACTTC	CATSDFGETQYF	TRBV24-1	few	12	NA	TRBJ2-5
TGCAGTGCTAGAAACTGGCGGGAGGGCACCCGTAATTCACCCCTCCACTTT	CSARNWREGTRNSPLHF	TRBV20-1	NA	17	NA	TRBJ1-6
TGTGCCACCAGTGATACGGCAGGGTCGGATTGGCGTGATACAGAGACCCAGTACTTC	CATSDTAGSDWRDTETQYF	TRBV24-1	NA	19	NA	TRBJ2-5
TGTGCCAGCAGTTACCGGGCCCTGGATTGGACCCTCCACTTT	CASSYRALDWTLHF	TRBV6-2/TRBV6-3	few	14	NA	TRBJ1-6
TGTGCCAGCAGCTTAGGTCCGGCAAACTACGAGCAGTACTTC	CASSLGPANYEQYF	TRBV7-2	few	14	NA	TRBJ2-7
TGCAGTGCCCCGAAAGGGACCCAGTACTTC	CSAPKGTQYF	TRBV20-1	NA	10	NA	TRBJ2-5
TGTGCCAGCAGCTTGGGAATAACTGAAGCTTTCTTT	CASSLGITEAFF	TRBV11-3	NA	12	NA	TRBJ1-1
TGTGCCAGCAGCGAAACTAGTATCTACAATGAGCAGTTCTTC	CASSETSIYNEQFF	TRBV7-8	few	14	NA	TRBJ2-1
TGTGCCAGCAGCTCCCAACGGGACCTCCACCACATGAACACTGAAGCTTTCTTT	CASSSQRDLHHMNTEAFF	TRBV7-9	NA	18	NA	TRBJ1-1
TGTGCCAGCAGTCTCGGGCTCGCACATGGCTACACCTTC	CASSLGLAHGYTF	TRBV12-3/TRBV12-4	NA	13	NA	TRBJ1-2
TGTGCCAGCAGTTTTGGTCCTAGCGGGACCTACAATGAGCAGTTCTTC	CASSFGPSGTYNEQFF	TRBV12-3/TRBV12-4	NA	16	TRBD2	TRBJ2-1
TGTGCCAGCAGCTGGACACATCAAGAGACCCAGTACTTC	CASSWTHQETQYF	TRBV7-2	NA	13	NA	TRBJ2-5
TGTGCCAGCAGTTTGTTACTAGCGGGAGGTGCCAATGAGCAGTTCTTC	CASSLLLAGGANEQFF	TRBV6-2/TRBV6-3	few	16	TRBD2	TRBJ2-1
TGTGCCATCAGCCAGGGGATGGGCTCCTACGAGCAGTACTTC	CAISQGMGSYEQYF	TRBV10-3	NA	14	NA	TRBJ2-7
TGCAGTGCAATCGAGCGGGGGAGGGCCCCAGATACGCAGTATTTT	CSAIERGRAPDTQYF	TRBV20-1	few	15	TRBD2	TRBJ2-3